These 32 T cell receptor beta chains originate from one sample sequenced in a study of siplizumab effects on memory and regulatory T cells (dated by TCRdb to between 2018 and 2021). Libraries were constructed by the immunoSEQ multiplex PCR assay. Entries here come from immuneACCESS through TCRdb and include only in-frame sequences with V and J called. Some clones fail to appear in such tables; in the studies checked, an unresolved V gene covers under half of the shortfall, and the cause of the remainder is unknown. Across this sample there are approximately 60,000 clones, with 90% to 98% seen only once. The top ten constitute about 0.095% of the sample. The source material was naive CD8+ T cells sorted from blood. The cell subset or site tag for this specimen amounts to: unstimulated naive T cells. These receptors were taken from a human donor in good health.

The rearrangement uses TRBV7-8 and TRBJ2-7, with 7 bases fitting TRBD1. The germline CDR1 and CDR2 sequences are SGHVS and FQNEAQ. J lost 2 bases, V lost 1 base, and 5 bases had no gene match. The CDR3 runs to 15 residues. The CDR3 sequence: CASSLGDSIPYEQYF. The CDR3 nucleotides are TGTGCCAGCAGCTTAGGGGACAGTATCCCCTACGAGCAGTACTTC.

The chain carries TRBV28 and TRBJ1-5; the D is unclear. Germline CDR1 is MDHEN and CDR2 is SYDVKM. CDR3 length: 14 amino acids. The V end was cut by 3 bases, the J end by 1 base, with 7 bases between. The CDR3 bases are TGTGCCAGCAGTTTCGGTCAGAGCAATCAGCCCCAGCATTTT. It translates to CASSFGQSNQPQHF.

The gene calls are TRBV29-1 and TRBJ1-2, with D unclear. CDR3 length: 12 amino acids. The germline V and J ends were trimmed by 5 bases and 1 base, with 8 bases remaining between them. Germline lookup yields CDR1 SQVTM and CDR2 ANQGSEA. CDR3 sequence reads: CSVPEINYGYTF. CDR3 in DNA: TGCAGCGTTCCTGAGATTAACTATGGCTACACCTTC.

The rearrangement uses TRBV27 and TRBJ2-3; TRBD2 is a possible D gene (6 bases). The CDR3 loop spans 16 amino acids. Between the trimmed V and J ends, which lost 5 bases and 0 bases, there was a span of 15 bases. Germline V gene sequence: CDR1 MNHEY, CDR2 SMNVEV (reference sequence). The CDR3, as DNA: TGTGCCAGCAGTCCGGGACTGACGACTAGCACAGATACGCAGTATTTT. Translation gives CASSPGLTTSTDTQYF.

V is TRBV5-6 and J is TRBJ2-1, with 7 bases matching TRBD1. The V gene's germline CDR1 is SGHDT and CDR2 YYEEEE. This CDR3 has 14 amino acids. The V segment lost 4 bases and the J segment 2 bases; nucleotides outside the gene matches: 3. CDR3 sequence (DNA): TGTGCCAGCAGCCCCGGGACAGCCTACAATGAGCAGTTCTTC. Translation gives CASSPGTAYNEQFF.

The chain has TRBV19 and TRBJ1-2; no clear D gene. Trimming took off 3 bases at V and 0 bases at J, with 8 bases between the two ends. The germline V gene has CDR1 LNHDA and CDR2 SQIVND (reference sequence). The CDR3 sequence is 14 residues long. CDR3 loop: CASSMSGANYGYTF. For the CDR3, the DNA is TGTGCCAGTAGTATGTCCGGGGCTAACTATGGCTACACCTTC.

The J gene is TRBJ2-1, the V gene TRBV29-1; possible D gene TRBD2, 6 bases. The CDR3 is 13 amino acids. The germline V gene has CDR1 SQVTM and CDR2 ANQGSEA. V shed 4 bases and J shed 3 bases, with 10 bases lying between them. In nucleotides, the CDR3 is TGCAGCGTTGTCGGGGGAATCTACAATGAGCAGTTCTTC. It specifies CSVVGGIYNEQFF.

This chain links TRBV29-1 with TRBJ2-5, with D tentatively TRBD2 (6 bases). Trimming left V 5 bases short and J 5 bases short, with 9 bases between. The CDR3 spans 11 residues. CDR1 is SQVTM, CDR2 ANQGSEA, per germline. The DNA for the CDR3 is TGCAGCGTTACGGGGGACGAGACCCAGTACTTC. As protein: CSVTGDETQYF.

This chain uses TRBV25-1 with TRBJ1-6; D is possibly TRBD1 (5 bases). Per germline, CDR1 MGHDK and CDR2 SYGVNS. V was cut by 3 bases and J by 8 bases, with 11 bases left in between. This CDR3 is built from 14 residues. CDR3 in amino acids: CASSETVSHSPLHF. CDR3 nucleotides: TGTGCCAGCAGTGAGACAGTAAGCCATTCACCCCTCCACTTT.

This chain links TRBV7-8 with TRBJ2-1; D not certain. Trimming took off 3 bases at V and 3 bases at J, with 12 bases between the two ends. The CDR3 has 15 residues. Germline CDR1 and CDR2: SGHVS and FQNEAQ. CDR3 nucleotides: TGTGCCAGCAGCTTCGTGGCGGATAACTACAATGAGCAGTTCTTC. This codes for CASSFVADNYNEQFF. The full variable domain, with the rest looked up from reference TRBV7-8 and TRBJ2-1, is GAGVSQSPRYKVAKRGQDVALRCDPISGHVSLFWYQQALGQGPEFLTYFQNEAQLDKSGLPSDRFFAERPEGSVSTLKIQRTQQEDSAVYLCASSFVADNYNEQFFGPGTRLTVL.

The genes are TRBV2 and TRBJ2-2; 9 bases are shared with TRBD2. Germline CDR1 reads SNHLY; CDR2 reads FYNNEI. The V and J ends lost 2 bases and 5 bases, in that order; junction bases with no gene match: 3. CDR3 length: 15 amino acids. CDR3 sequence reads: CASSEWSGGTGELFF. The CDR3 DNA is TGTGCCAGCAGTGAATGGAGCGGGGGGACCGGGGAGCTGTTTTTT.

The CDR3 sequence: CASSRGSNQPQHF. CDR3 in DNA: TGTGCCAGCAGCAGGGGTAGCAATCAGCCCCAGCATTTT. This chain links TRBV5-4 with TRBJ1-5; a possible D gene is TRBD1 (5 bases). The CDR3 extends over 13 amino acids. V shed 4 bases and J shed 0 bases, with 5 bases lying between them. Germline loops: CDR1 SGHNT, CDR2 YYREEE (reference sequence).

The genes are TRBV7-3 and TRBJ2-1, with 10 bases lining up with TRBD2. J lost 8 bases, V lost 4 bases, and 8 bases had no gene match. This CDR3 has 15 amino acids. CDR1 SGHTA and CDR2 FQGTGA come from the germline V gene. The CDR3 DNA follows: TGTGCCAGCAGCTCCGGACTAGCGGAGGCCGATGAGCAGTTCTTC. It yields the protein CASSSGLAEADEQFF.

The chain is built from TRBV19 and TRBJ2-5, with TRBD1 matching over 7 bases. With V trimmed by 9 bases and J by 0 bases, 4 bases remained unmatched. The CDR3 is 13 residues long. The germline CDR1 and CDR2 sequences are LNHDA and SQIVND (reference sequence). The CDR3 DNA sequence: TGTGCCAGCCGGGACAGACACCAAGAGACCCAGTACTTC. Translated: CASRDRHQETQYF. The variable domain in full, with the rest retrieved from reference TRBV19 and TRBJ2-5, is DGGITQSPKYLFRKEGQNVTLSCEQNLNHDAMYWYRQDPGQGLRLIYYSQIVNDFQKGDIAEGYSVSREKKESFPLTVTSAQKNPTAFYLCASRDRHQETQYFGPGTRLLVL.

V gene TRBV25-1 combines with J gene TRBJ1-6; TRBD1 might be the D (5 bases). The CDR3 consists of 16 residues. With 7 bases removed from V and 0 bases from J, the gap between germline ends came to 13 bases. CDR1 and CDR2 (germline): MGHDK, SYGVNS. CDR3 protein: CASTPRGGSYNSPLHF. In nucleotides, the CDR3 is TGTGCCAGCACTCCCCGGGGGGGCTCCTATAATTCACCCCTCCACTTT.

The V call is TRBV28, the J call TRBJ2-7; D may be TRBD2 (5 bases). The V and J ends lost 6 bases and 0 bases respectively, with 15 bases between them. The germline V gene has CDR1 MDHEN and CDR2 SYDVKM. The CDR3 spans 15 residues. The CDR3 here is CASSPGLSLSYEQYF. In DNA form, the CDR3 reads TGTGCCAGCAGCCCCGGACTGTCACTCTCCTACGAGCAGTACTTC.

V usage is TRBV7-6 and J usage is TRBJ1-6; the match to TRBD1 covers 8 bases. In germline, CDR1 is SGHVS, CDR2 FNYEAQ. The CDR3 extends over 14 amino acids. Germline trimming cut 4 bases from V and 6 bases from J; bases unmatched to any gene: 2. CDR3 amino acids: CASSSTGGNSPLHF. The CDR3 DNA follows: TGTGCCAGCAGCTCCACAGGGGGTAATTCACCCCTCCACTTT.

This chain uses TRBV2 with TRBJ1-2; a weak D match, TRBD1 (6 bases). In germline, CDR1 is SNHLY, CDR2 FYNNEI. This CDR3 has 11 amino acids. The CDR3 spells CVARGAHGYTF. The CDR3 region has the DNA TGTGTGGCGCGGGGGGCGCATGGCTACACCTTC.

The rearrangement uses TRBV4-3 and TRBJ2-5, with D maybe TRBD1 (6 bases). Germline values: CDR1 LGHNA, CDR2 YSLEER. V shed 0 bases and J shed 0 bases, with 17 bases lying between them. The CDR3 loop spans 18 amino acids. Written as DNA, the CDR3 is TGCGCCAGCAGCCAAGATCACCCGAAAGGACAGTACCAAGAGACCCAGTACTTC. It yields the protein CASSQDHPKGQYQETQYF.

The CDR3 loop is CASSDSGGPIYEQYF. In DNA, the CDR3 is TGTGCCAGCAGCGACAGCGGGGGGCCGATCTACGAGCAGTACTTC. V usage is TRBV7-9 and J usage is TRBJ2-7, with TRBD2 matching over 9 bases. Per germline, CDR1 SEHNR and CDR2 FQNEAQ (reference sequence). Trimming removed 5 bases from V and 3 bases from J; junction bases left unmatched: 8. This CDR3 is 15 amino acids long.

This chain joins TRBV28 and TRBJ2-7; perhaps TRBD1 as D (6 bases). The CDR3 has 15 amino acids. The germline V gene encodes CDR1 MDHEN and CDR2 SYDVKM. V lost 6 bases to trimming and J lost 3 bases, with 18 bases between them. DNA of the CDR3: TGTGCCAGCAGGGCCCCGCACAGGGAGTACTACGAGCAGTACTTC. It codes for CASRAPHREYYEQYF.

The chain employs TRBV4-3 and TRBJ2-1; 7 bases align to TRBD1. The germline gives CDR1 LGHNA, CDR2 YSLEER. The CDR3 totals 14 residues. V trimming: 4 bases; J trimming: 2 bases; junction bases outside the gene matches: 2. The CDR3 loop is CASSPGTAYNEQFF. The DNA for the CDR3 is TGCGCCAGCAGCCCGGGGACAGCCTACAATGAGCAGTTCTTC.

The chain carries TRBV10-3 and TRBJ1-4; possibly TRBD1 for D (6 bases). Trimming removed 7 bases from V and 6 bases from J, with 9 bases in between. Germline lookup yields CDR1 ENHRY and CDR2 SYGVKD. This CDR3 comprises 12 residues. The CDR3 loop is CAIKGDDEKLFF. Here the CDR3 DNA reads TGTGCCATCAAGGGGGATGATGAAAAACTGTTTTTT.

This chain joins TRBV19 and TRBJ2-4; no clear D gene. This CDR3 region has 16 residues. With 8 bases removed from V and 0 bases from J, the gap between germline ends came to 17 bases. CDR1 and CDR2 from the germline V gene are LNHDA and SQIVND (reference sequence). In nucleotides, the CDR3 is TGTGCCAGTTCCCGTTTTAGGAAGATAGCCAAAAACATTCAGTACTTC. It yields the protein CASSRFRKIAKNIQYF.

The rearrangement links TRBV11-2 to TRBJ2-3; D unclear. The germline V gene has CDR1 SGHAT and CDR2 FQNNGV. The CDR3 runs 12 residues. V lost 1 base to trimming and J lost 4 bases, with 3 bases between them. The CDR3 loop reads CASSLGSDTQYF. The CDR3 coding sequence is TGTGCCAGCAGCTTAGGGTCAGATACGCAGTATTTT.

The CDR3 coding sequence is TGTGCCAGCAGCTTAAACACTGAAGCTTTCTTT. Protein: CASSLNTEAFF. The V gene is TRBV27, the J gene TRBJ1-1; D not resolved. Trimming pared 6 bases from V and 2 bases from J, leaving 4 bases between. CDR3 size: 11 residues. Looked up from germline, CDR1 is MNHEY and CDR2 is SMNVEV (reference sequence).

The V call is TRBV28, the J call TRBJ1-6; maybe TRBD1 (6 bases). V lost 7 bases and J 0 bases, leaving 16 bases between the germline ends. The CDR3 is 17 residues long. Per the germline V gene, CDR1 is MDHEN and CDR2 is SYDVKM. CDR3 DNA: TGTGCCAGCACCCTGGGGACAACGAGCTCCTATAATTCACCCCTCCACTTT. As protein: CASTLGTTSSYNSPLHF.

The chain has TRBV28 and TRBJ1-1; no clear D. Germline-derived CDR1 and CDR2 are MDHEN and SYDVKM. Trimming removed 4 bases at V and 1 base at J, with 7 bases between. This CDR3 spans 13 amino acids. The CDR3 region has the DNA TGTGCCAGCAGTTGGGTTGAGAACACTGAAGCTTTCTTT. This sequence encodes CASSWVENTEAFF.

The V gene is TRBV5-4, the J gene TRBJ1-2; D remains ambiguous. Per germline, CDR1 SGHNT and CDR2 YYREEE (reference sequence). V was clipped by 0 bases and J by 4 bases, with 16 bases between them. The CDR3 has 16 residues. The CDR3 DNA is TGTGCCAGCAGCTTGGATGAGGGAGTCGGACCCTATGGCTACACCTTC. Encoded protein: CASSLDEGVGPYGYTF.

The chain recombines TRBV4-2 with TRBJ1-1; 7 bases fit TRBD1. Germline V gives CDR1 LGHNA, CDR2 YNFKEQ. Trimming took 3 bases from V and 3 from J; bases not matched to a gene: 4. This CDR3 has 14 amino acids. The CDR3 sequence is CASSHGTEYTEAFF. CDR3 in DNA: TGTGCCAGCAGCCACGGGACAGAGTACACTGAAGCTTTCTTT.

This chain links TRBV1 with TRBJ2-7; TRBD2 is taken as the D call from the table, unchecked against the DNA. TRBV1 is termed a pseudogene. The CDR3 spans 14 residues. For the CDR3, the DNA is TGCACCAGCTGGCCCGGGACTAGACTATACGAGCAGTACTTC. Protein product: CTSWPGTRLYEQYF.

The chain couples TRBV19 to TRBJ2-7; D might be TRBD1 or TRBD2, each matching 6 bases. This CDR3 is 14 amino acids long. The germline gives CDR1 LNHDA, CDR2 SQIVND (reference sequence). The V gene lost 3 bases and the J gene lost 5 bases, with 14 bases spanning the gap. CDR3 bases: TGTGCCAGTAGTATGGCCGGGGGCCGGAACGAGCAGTACTTC. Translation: CASSMAGGRNEQYF.